This TCR beta chain was recovered during a study of Ad26.COV2.S vaccination and SARS-CoV-2 variants. General observations from the study: From the TCR breadth and depth analyses, total T cell responses may have been underestimated.

Profiling relied on immunoSEQ multiplex PCR, and the TCRdb table lists in-frame clones only, not all of them. The sample holds roughly 150,000 clones, approximately 90% seen once. CDR1 and CDR2 (germline): SGDLS, YYNGEE. CDR3 size: 12 residues. Trimming pared 7 bases from V and 3 bases from J, leaving 11 bases between. There are a few counts of this clone. Its antigen is not identified. The clonotype originates from a human donor who had recovered from COVID-19. The sample was peripheral blood, taken after recovery from COVID-19. This chain connects TRBV9 to TRBJ2-7; D is uncertain. CDR3 in DNA: TGTGCCAGCTCCCTTTCCGGCTACGAGCAGTACTTC. Amino acid sequence: CASSLSGYEQYF.